Following are 22 T cell receptor beta chains from one sample sequenced in a study of long-term antiretroviral therapy in people with HIV. At survey level, the immunoSEQ assay was run in its v3.0 version. TCRdb keeps only in-frame clones here, not all; method: immunoSEQ multiplex PCR. The data show about 19,000 clones, about 87% seen once. The sample in question was unsorted PBMCs, obtained 2.1 years after starting antiretroviral therapy. These receptors came from a man between 18 and 29 years old with HIV.

This clone was counted once. The chain recombines TRBV6-1 with TRBJ1-3; possibly TRBD1 for D (5 bases). This CDR3 contains 14 residues. From germline, CDR1 is MNHNS and CDR2 SASEGT. The V end lost 3 bases, the J end lost 8 bases, and 14 bases lay between the germline ends. The CDR3 here is CASSDPGREDTIYF. The CDR3 DNA reads as TGTGCCAGCAGTGATCCCGGCAGGGAGGACACCATATATTTT.

This clone was detected a few times. J is TRBJ2-1 and V is TRBV5-1, with D possibly TRBD2 on 6 matching bases. CDR1 and CDR2 (germline): SGHRS, YFSETQ. The V end was cut by 1 base, the J end by 12 bases, with 20 bases between. CDR3 length: 15 residues. The CDR3 spells CASSLLVGGPHGQFF. Written as DNA, the CDR3 is TGCGCCAGCAGCTTGTTGGTGGGAGGCCCTCATGGGCAGTTCTTC. Together with reference TRBV5-1 and TRBJ2-1, the CDR3 gives the full variable domain: KAGVTQTPRYLIKTRGQQVTLSCSPISGHRSVSWYQQTPGQGLQFLFEYFSETQRNKGNFPGRFSGRQFSNSRSEMNVSTLELGDSALYLCASSLLVGGPHGQFFGPGTRLTVL.

The chain uses TRBV7-9 and TRBJ2-7; D not resolved. The V and J ends lost 2 bases and 5 bases respectively, with 7 bases between them. There are 12 residues in the CDR3. CDR1 and CDR2 from the germline V gene are SEHNR and FQNEAQ (reference sequence). This chain's CDR3 is CASSLSSDEQYF. CDR3 nucleotide sequence: TGTGCCAGCAGCTTAAGTTCGGACGAGCAGTACTTC.

The chain uses TRBV7-2 and TRBJ2-7; possibly TRBD1 or TRBD2 for D (5 bases each). Germline CDR1 reads SGHTA; CDR2 reads FQGNSA. Trimming cost V 5 bases and J 3 bases, with 20 bases left between them. The CDR3 loop spans 16 amino acids. The CDR3 region is CASSKGMGRTVYEQYF. The CDR3, as DNA: TGTGCCAGCAGCAAAGGCATGGGACGTACAGTCTACGAGCAGTACTTC.

The V gene is TRBV6-6, the J gene TRBJ2-1, with 10 nucleotides matching TRBD2. The ends lost 2 bases at V and 13 bases at J; junction bases unmatched: 2. There are 12 residues in the CDR3. Germline V gene data show CDR1 as MNHNY and CDR2 as SVGAGI (reference sequence). In DNA, the CDR3 is TGTGCCAGCAGTTACACTAGCGGGGTTCAGTTCTTC. This sequence encodes CASSYTSGVQFF.

V is TRBV7-6 and J is TRBJ2-1, with unresolved D. The germline V and J ends were trimmed by 1 base and 4 bases, with 5 bases remaining between them. Germline values: CDR1 SGHVS, CDR2 FNYEAQ. This CDR3 comprises 13 residues. CDR3 nucleotides: TGTGCCAGCAGCTTAGGGGCTTACAATGAGCAGTTCTTC. It codes for CASSLGAYNEQFF.

This chain links TRBV5-1 with TRBJ1-1, with unresolved D. CDR3 size: 15 residues. Germline CDR1 is SGHRS and CDR2 is YFSETQ. Trimming stripped 4 bases from V and 5 bases from J, with 18 bases between. CDR3 bases: TGCGCCAGCAGCCCTGTGGGTCCCGCGGGGACTGAAGCTTTCTTT. This sequence encodes CASSPVGPAGTEAFF.

The gene calls are TRBV5-6 and TRBJ2-7, with 10 nucleotides matching TRBD1. Germline V gene lookup returns CDR1 SGHDT and CDR2 YYEEEE. Losses at the gene ends were 4 bases for V and 9 bases for J; bases not matched to a gene: 10. There are 14 residues in the CDR3. CDR3 in amino acids: CASSTGQGGARQYF. As DNA, the CDR3 is TGTGCCAGCAGCACCGGACAGGGGGGAGCTAGGCAGTACTTC.

V gene TRBV29-1 combines with J gene TRBJ2-7; 7 bases match TRBD2. Germline lookup yields CDR1 SQVTM and CDR2 ANQGSEA. This CDR3 contains 13 residues. V lost 6 bases and J lost 2; bases outside the gene matches: 7. In nucleotides, the CDR3 is TGCAGCGTCAGGTGGGGAGGGCCCTACGAGCAGTACTTC. Translated, it gives CSVRWGGPYEQYF.

V is TRBV6-1 and J is TRBJ1-5, with a possible D match to TRBD1 (6 bases). Trimming shortened V by 3 bases and J by 3 bases, and 18 bases separated the two germline ends. This CDR3 is 17 amino acids long. The germline CDR1 and CDR2 sequences are MNHNS and SASEGT. CDR3 DNA: TGTGCCAGCAGTGATGGGAGGGGGGGACCCAACAATCAGCCCCAGCATTTT. As protein: CASSDGRGGPNNQPQHF.

This rearrangement joins TRBV5-4 to TRBJ2-3; D gene unclear. Trimming pared 1 base from V and 4 bases from J, leaving 10 bases between. CDR1 is SGHNT, CDR2 YYREEE, per germline (reference sequence). The CDR3 runs to 14 residues. CDR3 loop: CASSLFPPADTQYF. Written as DNA, the CDR3 is TGTGCCAGCAGCTTGTTCCCTCCGGCAGATACGCAGTATTTT.

The chain joins TRBV28 to TRBJ2-7; possibly TRBD1 or TRBD2 for D (6 bases each). Between the trimmed V and J ends, which lost 2 bases and 6 bases, there was a span of 17 bases. The CDR3 is 15 amino acids. In germline, CDR1 is MDHEN, CDR2 SYDVKM. CDR3 in DNA: TGTGCCAGCAGTTTAGGGTCGGGGGCACCGCGCGAGCAGTACTTC. Translating it yields CASSLGSGAPREQYF.

This clone was counted a single time. The chain has TRBV6-6 and TRBJ1-5; D remains ambiguous. Per the germline V gene, CDR1 is MNHNY and CDR2 is SVGAGI (reference sequence). Trimming left V 1 base short and J 0 bases short, with 7 bases between. The CDR3 totals 15 residues. For the CDR3, the DNA is TGTGCCAGCAGTTACTTTGGCAATAGCAATCAGCCCCAGCATTTT. Translated, it gives CASSYFGNSNQPQHF.

This chain links TRBV27 with TRBJ1-5, with D unclear. V gave up 6 bases and J gave up 4 bases, with 22 bases separating them. The CDR3 is 17 amino acids. The germline CDR1 and CDR2 sequences are MNHEY and SMNVEV (reference sequence). As DNA, the CDR3 is TGTGCCAGCAGACCGAAGCAGTGGCCCACAGAGAATCAGCCCCAGCATTTT. It encodes CASRPKQWPTENQPQHF.

The V and J genes are TRBV5-1 and TRBJ2-7; 12 nucleotides match TRBD2. V shed 0 bases, J shed 1 base, and the junction held 2 bases outside the gene matches. The CDR3 loop spans 16 amino acids. The germline CDR1 and CDR2 sequences are SGHRS and YFSETQ. DNA for the CDR3: TGCGCCAGCAGCTTGGAGACTAGCGGGAGATCCTACGAGCAGTACTTC. The encoded protein is CASSLETSGRSYEQYF.

This clone has only a few counts. This sequence joins TRBV9 and TRBJ1-5, with D perhaps matching TRBD1 (5 bases). V was pared by 3 bases and J by 0 bases, with 13 bases between. The CDR3 runs 16 residues. Germline CDR1 is SGDLS and CDR2 is YYNGEE. CDR3 protein: CASSDGTEYSNQPQHF. Written as DNA, the CDR3 is TGTGCCAGCAGCGACGGGACGGAATATAGCAATCAGCCCCAGCATTTT.

The chain couples TRBV11-3 to TRBJ2-7; D not resolved. This CDR3 has 15 amino acids. V lost 2 bases to trimming and J lost 0 bases, with 11 bases between them. Germline lookup yields CDR1 SGHNT and CDR2 YENEEA. CDR3 nucleotides: TGTGCCAGCAGCTTAAGTGGGTCAGCCTCCTACGAGCAGTACTTC. It encodes CASSLSGSASYEQYF. The full variable domain, its missing parts supplied by reference TRBV11-3 and TRBJ2-7, is EAGVVQSPRYKIIEKKQPVAFWCNPISGHNTLYWYLQNLGQGPELLIRYENEEAVDDSQLPKDRFSAERLKGVDSTLKIQPAELGDSAVYLCASSLSGSASYEQYFGPGTRLTVT.

The chain has TRBV6-5 and TRBJ2-2; D is unclear. CDR3 size: 14 residues. The V end was cut by 2 bases, the J end by 6 bases, with 10 bases between. CDR1 is MNHEY and CDR2 is SVGAGI in the germline V gene. CDR3 sequence: CASSYASRPGELFF. In DNA, the CDR3 is TGTGCCAGCAGTTACGCGTCGAGGCCCGGGGAGCTGTTTTTT.

The V call is TRBV7-8, the J call TRBJ2-7; the D call may be TRBD1 or TRBD2 (5 bases each). Germline-derived CDR1 and CDR2 are SGHVS and FQNEAQ. CDR3 length: 14 amino acids. V lost 5 bases to trimming and J lost 0 bases, with 11 bases between them. Written as DNA, the CDR3 is TGTGCCAGCAGCGTCCGGGACGACTCCTACGAGCAGTACTTC. Its protein is CASSVRDDSYEQYF.

CDR3 coding DNA: TGTGCCAGCAGTTATGACAGGGACCACTACGAGCAGTACTTC. Residues: CASSYDRDHYEQYF. The rearrangement joins TRBV6-6 to TRBJ2-7; 7 bases agree with TRBD1. The length of the CDR3 is 14 residues. With 3 bases clipped from V and 3 bases from J, the junction kept 5 bases outside the gene matches. Germline V lookup: CDR1 MNHNY, CDR2 SVGAGI (reference sequence).

The V gene is TRBV7-9, the J gene TRBJ1-1, with D perhaps matching TRBD1 (5 bases). Between the trimmed V and J ends, which lost 5 bases and 1 base, there was a span of 11 bases. Germline loops: CDR1 SEHNR, CDR2 FQNEAQ (reference sequence). The CDR3 length is 14 residues. DNA for the CDR3: TGTGCCAGCAGCCAGGGTGGTGGGAACACTGAAGCTTTCTTT. It encodes CASSQGGGNTEAFF.

V is TRBV11-2 and J is TRBJ2-7, with D unresolved. CDR3 size: 16 residues. Germline V lookup: CDR1 SGHAT, CDR2 FQNNGV. The V end was cut by 0 bases, the J end by 2 bases, with 14 bases between. The CDR3 reads CASSLDQENNPYEQYF. Here the CDR3 DNA reads TGTGCCAGCAGCTTAGATCAGGAGAACAACCCCTACGAGCAGTACTTC.